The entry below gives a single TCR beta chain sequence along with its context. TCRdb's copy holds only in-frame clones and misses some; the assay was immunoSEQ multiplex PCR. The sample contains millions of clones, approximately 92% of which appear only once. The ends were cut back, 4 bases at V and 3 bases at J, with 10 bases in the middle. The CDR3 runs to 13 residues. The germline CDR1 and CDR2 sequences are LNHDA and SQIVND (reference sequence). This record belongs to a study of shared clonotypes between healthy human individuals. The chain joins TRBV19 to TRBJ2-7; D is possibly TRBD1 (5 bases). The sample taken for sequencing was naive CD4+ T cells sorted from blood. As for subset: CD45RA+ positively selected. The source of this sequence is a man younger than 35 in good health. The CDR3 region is CASSKGYSYEQYF. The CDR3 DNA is TGTGCCAGTAGTAAGGGGTACAGCTACGAGCAGTACTTC.